The 18 T cell receptor beta chains presented below share a single source sample, sequenced in a study of T cell responses to AZD1222 COVID-19 vaccine. Measured with immunoSEQ multiplex PCR; TCRdb has only the in-frame clones, and not every one. The sample lists some 200,000 clones; roughly 92% were seen once. The sample consisted of peripheral blood, taken 28 days after the second AZD1222 dose. All receptors derive from an adult who received the AZD1222 COVID-19 vaccine.

This chain joins TRBV2 and TRBJ1-1; D is uncertain. Trimming left V 4 bases short and J 4 bases short, with 10 bases between. In germline, CDR1 is SNHLY, CDR2 FYNNEI. The CDR3 covers 13 residues. The DNA for the CDR3 is TGTGCCAGCAGTGGCGTAGCGTTCACTGAAGCTTTCTTT. Its protein is CASSGVAFTEAFF.

V is TRBV11-1 and J is TRBJ1-5; D may be TRBD1 (5 bases). Germline CDR1 and CDR2: SGHAT and FQDESV (reference sequence). Trimming left V 5 bases short and J 4 bases short, with 12 bases between. This CDR3 is 14 amino acids long. CDR3 region: CASSLGGGNQPQHF. The CDR3, as DNA: TGTGCCAGCAGCCTTGGGGGTGGGAATCAGCCCCAGCATTTT.

The chain recombines TRBV10-3 with TRBJ1-2; possible D gene TRBD1, 6 bases. V gave up 2 bases and J gave up 5 bases, with 12 bases separating them. The CDR3 extends over 14 amino acids. Germline CDR1 is ENHRY and CDR2 is SYGVKD. The CDR3 reads CAISEPDRSYGYTF. CDR3 sequence (DNA): TGTGCCATCAGTGAGCCTGACAGGTCGTATGGCTACACCTTC.

The table lists this clone with a count of one. V gene TRBV5-6 combines with J gene TRBJ2-3, with 8 bases lining up with TRBD2. Germline V gene lookup returns CDR1 SGHDT and CDR2 YYEEEE. The CDR3 is 14 amino acids. Germline trimming cut 0 bases from V and 6 bases from J; bases unmatched to any gene: 3. CDR3 bases: TGTGCCAGCAGCTTGGTTCTAGCGGGTGATACGCAGTATTTT. As protein: CASSLVLAGDTQYF. The full variable domain, with the rest looked up from reference TRBV5-6 and TRBJ2-3, is DAGVTQSPTHLIKTRGQQVTLRCSPKSGHDTVSWYQQALGQGPQFIFQYYEEEERQRGNFPDRFSGHQFPNYSSELNVNALLLGDSALYLCASSLVLAGDTQYFGPGTRLTVL.

The genes are TRBV5-4 and TRBJ1-3; D gene unclear. The CDR3 spans 15 residues. The germline V gene encodes CDR1 SGHNT and CDR2 YYREEE (reference sequence). Between the trimmed V and J ends, which lost 5 bases and 2 bases, there was a span of 14 bases. The CDR3 here is CASSPTSAAGNTIYF. DNA of the CDR3: TGTGCCAGCAGTCCAACGTCGGCGGCTGGAAACACCATATATTTT. The variable domain in full, with the rest retrieved from reference TRBV5-4 and TRBJ1-3, is ETGVTQSPTHLIKTRGQQVTLRCSSQSGHNTVSWYQQALGQGPQFIFQYYREEENGRGNFPPRFSGLQFPNYSSELNVNALELDDSALYLCASSPTSAAGNTIYFGEGSWLTVV.

The V and J genes are TRBV6-5 and TRBJ2-3; weak D call: TRBD2 (6 bases). Looked up from germline, CDR1 is MNHEY and CDR2 is SVGAGI. The CDR3 totals 14 residues. Trimming removed 5 bases from V and 2 bases from J, with 11 bases in between. CDR3 protein: CASSQTSSTDTQYF. Written as DNA, the CDR3 is TGTGCCAGCAGTCAGACTAGTTCCACAGATACGCAGTATTTT.

The J gene is TRBJ1-4, the V gene TRBV14, with a weak D call TRBD1 (5 bases). Germline assignment: CDR1 SGHDN and CDR2 FVKESK. This CDR3 is 18 amino acids long. Trimming shortened V by 1 base and J by 4 bases, and 19 bases separated the two germline ends. DNA for the CDR3: TGTGCCAGCAGCCAAGCAGGGCCCTGGCGCTACCTTAATGAAAAACTGTTTTTT. It specifies CASSQAGPWRYLNEKLFF.

The rearrangement links TRBV12-5 to TRBJ1-6; D is unclear. The CDR3 contains 14 residues. Germline V gene data show CDR1 as LGHNT and CDR2 as FRNRAP. V shed 6 bases and J shed 9 bases, with 15 bases lying between them. This CDR3 is CASGSSRLASPLHF. DNA for the CDR3: TGTGCTAGTGGGTCGTCAAGGCTAGCTTCACCCCTCCACTTT. The variable domain in full, completed from reference TRBV12-5 and TRBJ1-6, reads DARVTQTPRHKVTEMGQEVTMRCQPILGHNTVFWYRQTMMQGLELLAYFRNRAPLDDSGMPKDRFSAEMPDATLATLKIQPSEPRDSAVYFCASGSSRLASPLHFGNGTRLTVT.

The chain joins TRBV3-1 (or the pseudogene TRBV3-2) to TRBJ1-1; D unresolved. Trimming shortened V by 3 bases and J by 9 bases, and 8 bases separated the two germline ends. The CDR3 consists of 11 residues. Germline V gene data show CDR1 as LGHDT and CDR2 as YNNKEL (reference sequence). In DNA form, the CDR3 reads TGTGCCAGCAGCCATTCCAAACAAGCTTTCTTT. It is translated as CASSHSKQAFF.

The J gene is TRBJ1-3, the V gene TRBV3-1 (or the pseudogene TRBV3-2); TRBD1 matches 7 bases. Trimming took 4 bases from V and 2 from J; bases not matched to a gene: 8. This CDR3 contains 16 residues. Germline V gene data show CDR1 as LGHDT and CDR2 as YNNKEL (reference sequence). CDR3 coding DNA: TGTGCCAGCAGCCTCCGTATACAGGGGACTGGAAACACCATATATTTT. The encoded protein is CASSLRIQGTGNTIYF.

The rearrangement links TRBV18 to TRBJ1-1; D remains ambiguous. The ends were cut back, 2 bases at V and 6 bases at J, with 13 bases in the middle. The CDR3 is 14 amino acids. CDR1 is KGHSH and CDR2 is LQKENI in the germline V gene. This CDR3 is CASSPGSAGAEAFF. In nucleotides, the CDR3 is TGTGCCAGCTCACCAGGATCGGCCGGCGCTGAAGCTTTCTTT.

The chain combines TRBV4-2 with TRBJ2-7; 10 bases are a match to TRBD2. The CDR3 consists of 14 residues. The germline V gene has CDR1 LGHNA and CDR2 YNFKEQ. After removal of 1 base from V and 6 bases from J, the junction contained 3 bases not matched to a gene. The CDR3 DNA is TGTGCCAGCAGCCAAGTCACTAGCGGGGCCGAGCAGTACTTC. It is translated as CASSQVTSGAEQYF.

The genes are TRBV6-5 and TRBJ1-5; D unclear. This CDR3 contains 15 residues. Per germline, CDR1 MNHEY and CDR2 SVGAGI. Trimming pared 2 bases from V and 1 base from J, leaving 9 bases between. Here the CDR3 reads CASSYGPGSNQPQHF. CDR3 DNA sequence: TGTGCCAGCAGTTACGGGCCTGGGAGCAATCAGCCCCAGCATTTT.

CDR3: CASSPRARENTEAFF. The CDR3 region has the DNA TGTGCCAGCAGCCCACGGGCGAGGGAGAACACTGAAGCTTTCTTT. The V and J genes are TRBV7-3 and TRBJ1-1, with no clear D. The CDR3 loop spans 15 amino acids. V gave up 5 bases and J gave up 1 base, with 14 bases separating them. Per the germline V gene, CDR1 is SGHTA and CDR2 is FQGTGA.

The chain has TRBV6-6 and TRBJ2-7; 8 nucleotides agree with TRBD2. From germline, CDR1 is MNHNY and CDR2 SVGAGI (reference sequence). The CDR3 extends over 16 amino acids. V lost 4 bases and J lost 2; bases outside the gene matches: 10. The CDR3 region has the DNA TGTGCCAGCAGTTCCAGAGGGGCGGGGGGCACCTACGAGCAGTACTTC. The encoded protein is CASSSRGAGGTYEQYF.

The chain carries TRBV19 and TRBJ1-1; 9 bases are a match to TRBD1. Germline V CDR1 and CDR2: LNHDA, SQIVND (reference sequence). This CDR3 contains 15 residues. Trimming took 5 bases from V and 2 from J; bases not matched to a gene: 6. The CDR3 DNA follows: TGTGCCAGTAGTGTCGTGGACAGGGGAAACACTGAAGCTTTCTTT. Amino acids: CASSVVDRGNTEAFF.

This sequence joins TRBV7-9 and TRBJ1-1; tentative D call: TRBD1 (6 bases). Per germline, CDR1 SEHNR and CDR2 FQNEAQ (reference sequence). The V and J ends lost 1 base and 3 bases respectively, with 18 bases between them. This CDR3 region has 17 residues. In nucleotides, the CDR3 is TGTGCCAGCAGCTTAGAGGGTCTAGGGGGACCGGACACTGAAGCTTTCTTT. Encoded protein: CASSLEGLGGPDTEAFF.

The table lists this clone with a count of one. The chain joins TRBV18 to TRBJ1-1, with TRBD1 identical over 8 bases. Germline CDR1 is KGHSH and CDR2 is LQKENI. Losses at the gene ends were 3 bases for V and 5 bases for J; bases not matched to a gene: 5. The CDR3 spans 14 residues. CDR3 amino acids: CASSPGTGGTEAFF. CDR3 DNA sequence: TGTGCCAGCTCACCTGGGACAGGCGGGACTGAAGCTTTCTTT.